Listed below are T cell receptor beta chains from one sample, sequenced in a study of blood T cell repertoires in COVID-19. Method: immunoSEQ multiplex PCR; TCRdb's copy keeps in-frame clones and lacks some. The repertoire holds approximately 210,000 clones, with about four fifths as singletons. The sample comprised PBMCs or T cells enriched from blood (not recorded which). These TCRs come from a woman aged 45-65 years with acute COVID-19. Each CDR3 is given with its conserved first and last residue. The order of the fields is clone size, D gene, J gene, V gene, CDR3 protein, CDR3 DNA. The D gene is left open where the match is weak. Only part of the rows carry a size: once, few, many, or a class if the clone is expanded.

NA NA TRBJ2-3 TRBV5-4 CASSLGGDGDTQYF TGTGCCAGCAGCTTGGGCGGGGATGGAGATACGCAGTATTTT
once TRBD1 TRBJ1-5 TRBV6-4 CASKLTGVNQPQHF TGTGCCAGCAAGCTCACAGGGGTCAATCAGCCCCAGCATTTT
NA NA TRBJ2-1 TRBV7-6 CASSPSAANEQFF TGTGCCAGCAGCCCATCTGCGGCCAATGAGCAGTTCTTC
NA TRBD1 TRBJ1-4 TRBV30 CAWSKTGGGLLNEKLFF TGTGCCTGGAGTAAGACAGGGGGCGGGTTACTTAATGAAAAACTGTTTTTT
NA TRBD2 TRBJ2-7 TRBV2 CASRRLAGAYEQYF TGTGCCAGCAGGCGACTAGCGGGAGCCTACGAGCAGTACTTC
NA NA TRBJ1-5 TRBV24-1 CATSDSRTVWGPQHF TGTGCCACCAGTGATTCCCGGACAGTCTGGGGGCCCCAGCATTTT
NA NA TRBJ2-4 TRBV19 CASSIEQGISKNIQYF TGTGCCAGTAGTATAGAACAGGGTATTTCCAAAAACATTCAGTACTTC
few TRBD1 TRBJ1-2 TRBV28 CASSAGGTGANYGYTF TGTGCCAGCAGTGCCGGTGGGACAGGGGCTAACTATGGCTACACCTTC
NA NA TRBJ2-5 TRBV2 CASSKQGFQETQYF TGTGCCAGCAGTAAACAGGGTTTCCAAGAGACCCAGTACTTC
NA TRBD2 TRBJ2-1 TRBV10-3 CAISDSGLAGYNEQFF TGTGCCATCAGTGATTCGGGACTAGCGGGGTACAATGAGCAGTTCTTC
NA NA TRBJ1-1 TRBV7-8 CASSLATEAFF TGTGCCAGCAGCCTGGCCACTGAAGCTTTCTTT
NA TRBD2 TRBJ2-5 TRBV9 CASSGLLAGGLQETQYF TGTGCCAGCAGCGGTCTACTAGCGGGGGGCCTCCAAGAGACCCAGTACTTC
NA TRBD1 TRBJ1-1 TRBV2 CASSADRVTTEAFF TGTGCCAGCAGCGCGGACAGGGTTACCACTGAAGCTTTCTTT
NA NA TRBJ1-6 TRBV19 CASSTTGGGTAGGSPLHF TGTGCCAGTAGTACGACTGGGGGGGGTACCGCAGGAGGTTCACCCCTCCACTTT
NA TRBD1 TRBJ1-2 TRBV7-2 CASSTRQGTVGYTF TGTGCCAGCAGCACAAGGCAAGGGACAGTTGGCTACACCTTC
NA TRBD1 TRBJ2-7 TRBV5-4 CASSFGQGVAYEQYF TGTGCCAGCAGCTTCGGACAGGGTGTCGCCTACGAGCAGTACTTC
once NA TRBJ1-2 TRBV6-6 CASSPTDSYGYTF TGTGCCAGCAGTCCCACGGACAGCTATGGCTACACCTTC
many TRBD2 TRBJ2-3 TRBV6-2/TRBV6-3 CASSLREEDTQYF TGTGCCAGCAGTTTGCGGGAGGAGGATACGCAGTATTTT
once NA TRBJ2-5 TRBV5-1 CASSLTGLETQYF TGCGCCAGCAGCTTGACAGGGTTGGAGACCCAGTACTTC
NA TRBD1 TRBJ2-7 TRBV6-5 CASSYTGVYEQYF TGTGCCAGCAGTTACACAGGGGTCTACGAGCAGTACTTC
NA NA TRBJ1-3 TRBV5-4 CASSLGSGAGNTIYF TGTGCCAGCAGCTTGGGCAGCGGCGCTGGAAACACCATATATTTT
NA TRBD2 TRBJ2-1 TRBV2 CASSEGHFIAGGRPGLQNEQFF TGTGCCAGCAGTGAGGGACATTTTATTGCGGGAGGACGTCCCGGTTTACAAAATGAGCAGTTCTTC
NA TRBD2 TRBJ2-7 TRBV7-2 CASSYGRTYEQYF TGTGCCAGCAGCTACGGGAGGACGTACGAGCAGTACTTC
once NA TRBJ2-2 TRBV2 CASSRLTNTGELFF TGTGCCAGCAGTAGACTAACGAACACCGGGGAGCTGTTTTTT
once NA TRBJ2-1 TRBV12-3/TRBV12-4 CASSLPGDNEQFF TGTGCCAGCAGTTTACCAGGGGACAATGAGCAGTTCTTC
NA NA TRBJ2-7 TRBV5-1 CASSLYGSSYEQYF TGCGCCAGCAGCTTGTATGGGAGCTCCTACGAGCAGTACTTC
many NA TRBJ2-7 TRBV6-5 CASSYSNQASYEQYF TGTGCCAGCAGTTACTCGAATCAGGCCTCCTACGAGCAGTACTTC
once NA TRBJ1-6 TRBV28 CASLDSNSPLHF TGTGCCAGTCTGGACAGTAATTCACCCCTCCACTTT
once TRBD1 TRBJ1-1 TRBV6-5 CASQTGGAGNTEAFF TGTGCCAGTCAAACAGGGGGCGCCGGGAACACTGAAGCTTTCTTT
NA TRBD1 TRBJ1-6 TRBV5-5 CASSLEGAGSPLHF TGTGCCAGCAGCTTGGAGGGGGCGGGATCACCCCTCCACTTT
once NA TRBJ1-3 TRBV4-3 CASSGSRVSSGNTIYF TGCGCCAGCAGCGGAAGCAGGGTGAGCTCTGGAAACACCATATATTTT
NA NA TRBJ2-1 TRBV5-4 CASSLPGSYNEQFF TGTGCCAGCAGCTTGCCGGGCTCCTACAATGAGCAGTTCTTC
NA NA TRBJ1-4 TRBV27 CASSLSGTGVEKLFF TGTGCCAGCAGTTTATCGGGAACGGGGGTTGAAAAACTGTTTTTT
NA NA TRBJ2-1 TRBV30 CAWSPPTGGSYNEQFF TGTGCCTGGAGCCCCCCCACGGGTGGGAGCTACAATGAGCAGTTCTTC
NA NA TRBJ1-2 TRBV27 CASSRRGLGKENGYTF TGTGCCAGCAGCCGACGGGGTTTGGGAAAGGAAAATGGCTACACCTTC
NA NA TRBJ1-1 TRBV19 CASSALGYTEAFF TGTGCCAGTAGTGCCCTCGGGTACACTGAAGCTTTCTTT
NA NA TRBJ1-4 TRBV10-3 CAISETAGREKLFF TGTGCCATCAGTGAGACGGCAGGGCGAGAAAAACTGTTTTTT
NA TRBD2 TRBJ2-2 TRBV4-1 CASSQDGLAGAITGELFF TGCGCCAGCAGCCAAGATGGCCTAGCGGGGGCCATCACCGGGGAGCTGTTTTTT
NA TRBD2 TRBJ2-3 TRBV7-2 CASSILAGGLRTDTQYF TGTGCCAGCAGCATACTAGCGGGGGGGCTCCGCACAGATACGCAGTATTTT
NA NA TRBJ2-7 TRBV2 CASSDSGQGTYEQYF TGTGCCAGCAGTGATTCAGGGCAGGGGACCTACGAGCAGTACTTC